Given below is one T cell receptor (beta chain) in context. Some clones are missing from TCRdb's copy, which holds only in-frame ones; the method was immunoSEQ multiplex PCR. The sample shows about 1.1 million clones, roughly 80% of them seen only once. The germline V gene has CDR1 SNHLY and CDR2 FYNNEI. The V end was cut by 6 bases, the J end by 4 bases, with 10 bases between. The CDR3 loop spans 13 amino acids. This record belongs to a study of shared clonotypes between healthy human individuals. This chain connects TRBV2 to TRBJ1-3; no definite D call. The sample was memory CD4+ T cells from PBMCs. The subset: CD45RA-negative fraction. This sequence originates from a man aged 18 to 30 in good health. Some clones in this sample may be carry-over from other donors' samples. DNA for the CDR3: TGTGCCAGCAGCCCTTCCCCCGGAAACACCATATATTTT. Protein: CASSPSPGNTIYF. The full variable domain, in which reference TRBV2 and TRBJ1-3 provide the parts outside the CDR3, is EPEVTQTPSHQVTQMGQEVILRCVPISNHLYFYWYRQILGQKVEFLVSFYNNEISEKSEIFDDQFSVERPDGSNFTLKIRSTKLEDSAMYFCASSPSPGNTIYFGEGSWLTVV.